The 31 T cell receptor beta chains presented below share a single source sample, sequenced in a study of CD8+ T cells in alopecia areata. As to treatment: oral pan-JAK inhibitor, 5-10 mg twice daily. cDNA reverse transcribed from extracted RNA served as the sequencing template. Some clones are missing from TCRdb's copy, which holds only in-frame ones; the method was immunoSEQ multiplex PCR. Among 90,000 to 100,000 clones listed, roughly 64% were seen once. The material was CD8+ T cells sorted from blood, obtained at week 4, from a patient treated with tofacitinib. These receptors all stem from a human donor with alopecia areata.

The CDR3: CASSLNTDINQETQYF. In DNA, the CDR3 is TGTGCCAGCAGCCTAAATACCGATATCAACCAAGAGACCCAGTACTTC. J is TRBJ2-5 and V is TRBV7-6; D is ambiguous. This CDR3 is 16 amino acids long. Germline assignment: CDR1 SGHVS and CDR2 FNYEAQ. Trimming left V 5 bases short and J 0 bases short, with 16 bases between.

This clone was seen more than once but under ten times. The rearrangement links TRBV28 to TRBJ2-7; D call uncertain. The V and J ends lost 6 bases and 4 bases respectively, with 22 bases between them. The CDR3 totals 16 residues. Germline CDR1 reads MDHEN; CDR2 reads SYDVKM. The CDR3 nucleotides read TGTGCCAGCAGCTCCCGCCCCGGGCGCCCCCCGTACGAGCAGTACTTC. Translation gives CASSSRPGRPPYEQYF.

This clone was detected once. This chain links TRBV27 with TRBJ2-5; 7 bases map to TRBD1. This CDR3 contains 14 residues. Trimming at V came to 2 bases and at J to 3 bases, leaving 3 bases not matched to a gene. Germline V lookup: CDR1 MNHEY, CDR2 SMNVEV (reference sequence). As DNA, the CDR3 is TGTGCCAGCAGTTTAATCGGACAGGAAGAGACCCAGTACTTC. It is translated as CASSLIGQEETQYF.

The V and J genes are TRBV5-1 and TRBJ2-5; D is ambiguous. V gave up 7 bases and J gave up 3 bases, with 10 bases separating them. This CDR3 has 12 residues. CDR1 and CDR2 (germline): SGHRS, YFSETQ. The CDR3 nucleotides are TGCGCCAGCCGGTGGTTCGAAGAGACCCAGTACTTC. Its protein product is CASRWFEETQYF.

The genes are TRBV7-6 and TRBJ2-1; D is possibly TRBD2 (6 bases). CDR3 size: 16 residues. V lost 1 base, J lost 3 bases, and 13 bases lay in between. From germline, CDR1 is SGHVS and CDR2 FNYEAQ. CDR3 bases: TGTGCCAGCAGCTTAGAGGCTAGCGCCCTCTACAATGAGCAGTTCTTC. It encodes CASSLEASALYNEQFF.

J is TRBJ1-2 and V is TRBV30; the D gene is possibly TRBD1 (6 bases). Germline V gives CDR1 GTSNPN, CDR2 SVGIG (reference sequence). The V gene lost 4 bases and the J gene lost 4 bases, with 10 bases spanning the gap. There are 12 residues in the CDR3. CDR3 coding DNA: TGTGCCTGGACAGGGGACCCCTATGGCTACACCTTC. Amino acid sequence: CAWTGDPYGYTF.

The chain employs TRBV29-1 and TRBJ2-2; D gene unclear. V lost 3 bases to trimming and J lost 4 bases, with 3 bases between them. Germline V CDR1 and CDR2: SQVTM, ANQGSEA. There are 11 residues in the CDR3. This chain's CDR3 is CSVEGTGELFF. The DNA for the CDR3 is TGCAGCGTTGAGGGCACCGGGGAGCTGTTTTTT.

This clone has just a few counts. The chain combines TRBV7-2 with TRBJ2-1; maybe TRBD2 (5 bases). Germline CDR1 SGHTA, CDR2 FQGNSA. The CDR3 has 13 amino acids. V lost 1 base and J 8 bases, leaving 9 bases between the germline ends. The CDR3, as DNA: TGTGCCAGCAGCTTAGACCGGACTCATGAGCAGTTCTTC. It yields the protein CASSLDRTHEQFF.

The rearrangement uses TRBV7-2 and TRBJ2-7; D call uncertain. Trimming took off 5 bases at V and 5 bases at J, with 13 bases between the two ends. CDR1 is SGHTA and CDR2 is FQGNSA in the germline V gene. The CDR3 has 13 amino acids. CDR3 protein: CASSQTRVDEQYF. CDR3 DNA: TGTGCCAGCAGCCAGACCCGGGTAGACGAGCAGTACTTC.

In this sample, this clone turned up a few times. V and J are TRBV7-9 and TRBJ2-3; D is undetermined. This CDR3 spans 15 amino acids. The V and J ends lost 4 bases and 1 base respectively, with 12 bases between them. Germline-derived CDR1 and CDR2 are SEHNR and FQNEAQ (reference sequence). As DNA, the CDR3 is TGTGCCAGCAGCTCGGCGGAATGGGGCACAGATACGCAGTATTTT. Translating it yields CASSSAEWGTDTQYF.

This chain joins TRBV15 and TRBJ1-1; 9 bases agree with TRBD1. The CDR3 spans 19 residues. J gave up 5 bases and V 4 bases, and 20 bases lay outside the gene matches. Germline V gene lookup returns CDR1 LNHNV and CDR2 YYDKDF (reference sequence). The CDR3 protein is CATSTRGGLSGTGLTEAFF. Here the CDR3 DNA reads TGTGCCACCAGCACTAGGGGTGGATTAAGTGGGACAGGGTTGACTGAAGCTTTCTTT.

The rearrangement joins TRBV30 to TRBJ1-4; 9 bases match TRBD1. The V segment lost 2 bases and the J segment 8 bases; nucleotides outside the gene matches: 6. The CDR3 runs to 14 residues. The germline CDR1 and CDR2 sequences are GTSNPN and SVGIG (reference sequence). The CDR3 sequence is CAWSLDRGPEKLFF. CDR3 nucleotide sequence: TGTGCCTGGAGTTTGGACAGGGGCCCAGAAAAACTGTTTTTT.

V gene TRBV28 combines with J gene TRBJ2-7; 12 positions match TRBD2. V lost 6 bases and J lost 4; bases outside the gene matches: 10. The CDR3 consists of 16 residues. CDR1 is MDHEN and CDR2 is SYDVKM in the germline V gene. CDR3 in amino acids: CASSSKGLAGKYEQYF. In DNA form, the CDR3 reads TGTGCCAGCAGCTCCAAGGGACTAGCGGGCAAATACGAGCAGTACTTC.

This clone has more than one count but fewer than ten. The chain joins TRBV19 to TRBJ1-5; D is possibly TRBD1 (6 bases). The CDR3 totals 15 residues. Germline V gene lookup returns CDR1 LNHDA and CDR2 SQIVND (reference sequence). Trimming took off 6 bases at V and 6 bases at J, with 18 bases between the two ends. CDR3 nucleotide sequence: TGTGCCAGTAGAGCCTCCCGGGACAAAAGTCAGCCCCAGCATTTT. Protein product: CASRASRDKSQPQHF.

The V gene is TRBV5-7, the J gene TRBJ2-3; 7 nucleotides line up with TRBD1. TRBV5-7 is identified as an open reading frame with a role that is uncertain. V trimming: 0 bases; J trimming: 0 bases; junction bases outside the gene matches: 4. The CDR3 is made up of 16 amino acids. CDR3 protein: CASSLVRQGSTDTQYF. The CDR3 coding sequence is TGTGCCAGCAGCTTGGTCCGACAGGGAAGCACAGATACGCAGTATTTT.

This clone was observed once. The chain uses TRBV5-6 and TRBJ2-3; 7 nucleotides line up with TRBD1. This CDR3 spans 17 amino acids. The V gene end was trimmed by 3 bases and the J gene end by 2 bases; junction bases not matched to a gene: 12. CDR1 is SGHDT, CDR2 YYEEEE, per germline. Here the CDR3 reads CASSSEPGQIYTDTQYF. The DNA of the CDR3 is TGTGCCAGCAGCTCGGAACCGGGACAGATCTACACAGATACGCAGTATTTT.

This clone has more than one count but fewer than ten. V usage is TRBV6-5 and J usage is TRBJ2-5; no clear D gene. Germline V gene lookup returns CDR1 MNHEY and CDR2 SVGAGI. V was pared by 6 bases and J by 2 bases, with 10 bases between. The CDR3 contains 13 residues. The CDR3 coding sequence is TGTGCCAGCAGGCCGCAGATACAAGAGACCCAGTACTTC. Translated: CASRPQIQETQYF.

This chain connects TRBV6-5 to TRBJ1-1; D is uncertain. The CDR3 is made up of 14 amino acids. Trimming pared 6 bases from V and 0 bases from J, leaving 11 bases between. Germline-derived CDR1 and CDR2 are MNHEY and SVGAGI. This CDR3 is CASSAPGMNTEAFF. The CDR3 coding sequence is TGTGCCAGCAGCGCACCAGGAATGAACACTGAAGCTTTCTTT.

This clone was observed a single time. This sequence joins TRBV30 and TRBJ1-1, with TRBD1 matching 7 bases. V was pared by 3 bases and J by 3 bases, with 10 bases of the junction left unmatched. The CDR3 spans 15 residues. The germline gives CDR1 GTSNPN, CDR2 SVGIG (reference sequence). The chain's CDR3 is CAWSRDRGLDTEAFF. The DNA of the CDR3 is TGTGCCTGGAGCCGTGATAGGGGGCTGGACACTGAAGCTTTCTTT.

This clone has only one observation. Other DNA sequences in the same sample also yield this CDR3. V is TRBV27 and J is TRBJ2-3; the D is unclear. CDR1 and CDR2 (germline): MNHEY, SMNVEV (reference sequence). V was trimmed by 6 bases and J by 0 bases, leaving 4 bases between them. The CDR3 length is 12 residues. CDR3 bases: TGTGCCAGCAGCTATAGCACAGATACGCAGTATTTT. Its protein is CASSYSTDTQYF.

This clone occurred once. Here the CDR3 reads CASSPYGANVLTF. The CDR3, as DNA: TGTGCCAGCTCACCCTACGGGGCCAACGTCCTGACTTTC. The chain recombines TRBV18 with TRBJ2-6; D unresolved. The germline gives CDR1 KGHSH, CDR2 LQKENI. V lost 3 bases and J lost 4, with 4 bases in between. The CDR3 covers 13 residues.

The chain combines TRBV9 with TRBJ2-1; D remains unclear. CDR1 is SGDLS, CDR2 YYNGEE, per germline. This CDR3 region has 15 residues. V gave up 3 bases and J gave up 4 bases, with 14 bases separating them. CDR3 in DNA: TGTGCCAGCAGCGGGGGTAGACTGGGTTACAATGAGCAGTTCTTC. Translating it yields CASSGGRLGYNEQFF.

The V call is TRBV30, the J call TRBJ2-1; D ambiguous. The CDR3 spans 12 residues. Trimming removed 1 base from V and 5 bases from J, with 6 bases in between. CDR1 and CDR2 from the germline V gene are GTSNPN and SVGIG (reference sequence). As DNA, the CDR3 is TGTGCCTGGAGTGGGCTCCACAATGAGCAGTTCTTC. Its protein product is CAWSGLHNEQFF. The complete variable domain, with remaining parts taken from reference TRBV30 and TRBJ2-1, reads SQTIHQWPATLVQPVGSPLSLECTVEGTSNPNLYWYRQAAGRGLQLLFYSVGIGQISSEVPQNLSASRPQDRQFILSSKKLLLSDSGFYLCAWSGLHNEQFFGPGTRLTVL.

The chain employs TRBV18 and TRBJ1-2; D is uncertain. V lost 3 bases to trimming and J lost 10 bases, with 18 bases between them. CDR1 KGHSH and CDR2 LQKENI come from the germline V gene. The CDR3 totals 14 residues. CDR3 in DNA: TGTGCCAGCTCACCTCTGGCGGGAGTGGGAGACTACACCTTC. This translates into CASSPLAGVGDYTF.

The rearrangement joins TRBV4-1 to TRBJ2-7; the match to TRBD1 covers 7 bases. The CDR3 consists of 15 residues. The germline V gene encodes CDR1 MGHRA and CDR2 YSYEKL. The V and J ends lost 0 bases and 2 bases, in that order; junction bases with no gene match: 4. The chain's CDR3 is CASSQEPGQAYEQYF. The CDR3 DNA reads TGCGCCAGCAGCCAAGAACCCGGACAGGCCTACGAGCAGTACTTC.

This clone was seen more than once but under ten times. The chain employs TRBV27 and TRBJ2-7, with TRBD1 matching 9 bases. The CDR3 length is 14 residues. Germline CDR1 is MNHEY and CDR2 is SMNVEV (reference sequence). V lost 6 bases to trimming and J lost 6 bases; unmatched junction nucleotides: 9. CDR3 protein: CASSWRGQGFEQYF. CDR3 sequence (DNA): TGTGCCAGCAGCTGGCGCGGACAGGGGTTCGAGCAGTACTTC.

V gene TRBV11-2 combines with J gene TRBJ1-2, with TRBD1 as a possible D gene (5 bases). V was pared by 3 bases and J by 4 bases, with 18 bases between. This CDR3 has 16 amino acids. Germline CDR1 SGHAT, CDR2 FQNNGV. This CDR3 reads CASSFGERGGVYGYTF. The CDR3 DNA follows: TGTGCCAGCAGCTTCGGGGAAAGGGGAGGGGTCTATGGCTACACCTTC.

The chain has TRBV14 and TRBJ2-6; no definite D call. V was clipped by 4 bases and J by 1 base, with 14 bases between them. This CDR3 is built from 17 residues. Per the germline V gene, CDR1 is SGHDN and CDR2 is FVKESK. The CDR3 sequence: CASSRLTDGSGANVLTF. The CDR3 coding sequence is TGTGCCAGCAGCCGATTAACGGATGGATCTGGGGCCAACGTCCTGACTTTC.

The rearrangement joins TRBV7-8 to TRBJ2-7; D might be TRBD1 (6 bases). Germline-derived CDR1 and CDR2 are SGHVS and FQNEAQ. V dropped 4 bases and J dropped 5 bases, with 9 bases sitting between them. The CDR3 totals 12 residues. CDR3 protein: CASSWGRNEQYF. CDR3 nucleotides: TGTGCCAGCAGCTGGGGGCGGAACGAGCAGTACTTC.

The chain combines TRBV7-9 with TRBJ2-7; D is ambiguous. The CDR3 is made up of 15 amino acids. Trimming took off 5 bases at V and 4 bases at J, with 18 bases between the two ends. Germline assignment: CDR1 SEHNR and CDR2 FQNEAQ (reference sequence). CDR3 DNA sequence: TGTGCCAGCAGCCCCCCGGTGACCATTGAATACGAGCAGTACTTC. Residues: CASSPPVTIEYEQYF.

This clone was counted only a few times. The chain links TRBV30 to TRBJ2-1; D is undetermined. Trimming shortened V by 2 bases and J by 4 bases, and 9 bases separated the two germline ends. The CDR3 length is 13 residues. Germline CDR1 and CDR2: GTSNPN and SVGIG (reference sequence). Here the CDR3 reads CAWSSSAYNEQFF. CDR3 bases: TGTGCCTGGAGTTCATCAGCGTACAATGAGCAGTTCTTC.